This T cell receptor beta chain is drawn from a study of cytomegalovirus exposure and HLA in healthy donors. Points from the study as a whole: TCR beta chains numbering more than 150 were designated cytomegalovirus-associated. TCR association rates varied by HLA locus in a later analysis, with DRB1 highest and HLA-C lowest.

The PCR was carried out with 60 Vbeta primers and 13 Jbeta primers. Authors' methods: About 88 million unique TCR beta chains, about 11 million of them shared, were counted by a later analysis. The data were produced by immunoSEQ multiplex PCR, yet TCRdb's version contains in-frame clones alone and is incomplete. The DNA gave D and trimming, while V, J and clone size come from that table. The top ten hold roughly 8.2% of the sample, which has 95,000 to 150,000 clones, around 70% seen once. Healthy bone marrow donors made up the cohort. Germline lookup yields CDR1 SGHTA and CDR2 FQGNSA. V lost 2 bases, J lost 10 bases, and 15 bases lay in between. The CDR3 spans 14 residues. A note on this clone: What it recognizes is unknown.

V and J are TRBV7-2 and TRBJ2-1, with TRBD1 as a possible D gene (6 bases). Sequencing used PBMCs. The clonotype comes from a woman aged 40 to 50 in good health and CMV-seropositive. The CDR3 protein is CASSLPTRGTEQFF. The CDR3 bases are TGTGCCAGCAGCTTACCCACCAGGGGAACAGAGCAGTTCTTC.